Listed below are T cell receptor beta chains from one sample, sequenced in a study of identical twins. TCRdb independently ran MiXCR on the 5' RACE reads; one entry per CDR3 protein. The data hold under 800,000 distinct CDR3 sequences, with 21% observed a single time. The same sample was also studied in work on T cells expressing NK-cell markers.

The sample was PBMCs. Receptors originate from a woman aged 18-29 years in good health. Both conserved end residues are part of each CDR3. A D gene is named only where the DNA matches it firmly. The size entry is marked missing in some rows and otherwise reads once, few, many or a size class.

CDR3 protein: CAAQGAGANVLTF; CDR3 DNA: TGTGCCGCCCAGGGTGCTGGGGCCAACGTCCTGACTTTC; J gene: TRBJ2-6; clone size: -; D gene: -; V gene: TRBV10-3
CDR3 protein: CASSPAHLGNTGELFF; CDR3 DNA: TGTGCCAGCTCACCGGCCCACTTGGGGAACACCGGGGAGCTGTTTTTT; J gene: TRBJ2-2; clone size: -; D gene: -; V gene: TRBV18
CDR3 protein: CASSLDRYSPLHF; CDR3 DNA: TGTGCCAGCAGCCTGGATAGATATTCACCCCTCCACTTT; J gene: TRBJ1-6; clone size: many; D gene: -; V gene: TRBV7-8
CDR3 protein: CASRDRGTNIQYF; CDR3 DNA: TGTGCCAGCAGAGACCGGGGCACAAACATTCAGTACTTC; J gene: TRBJ2-4; clone size: -; D gene: -; V gene: TRBV12-3/TRBV12-4
CDR3 protein: CASSSARQGRAGELFF; CDR3 DNA: TGTGCCAGCAGTTCCGCCCGACAGGGAAGAGCCGGGGAGCTGTTTTTT; J gene: TRBJ2-2; clone size: few; D gene: TRBD1; V gene: TRBV12-3/TRBV12-4
CDR3 protein: CASRGTTNEKLFF; CDR3 DNA: TGTGCCAGCAGGGGTACAACTAATGAAAAACTGTTTTTT; J gene: TRBJ1-4; clone size: -; D gene: -; V gene: TRBV6-1
CDR3 protein: CASGTAENTGELFF; CDR3 DNA: TGTGCCAGCGGGACCGCCGAGAACACCGGGGAGCTGTTTTTT; J gene: TRBJ2-2; clone size: -; D gene: -; V gene: TRBV5-4
CDR3 protein: CASSFVVGTSATDTQYF; CDR3 DNA: TGTGCCAGCAGCTTTGTCGTGGGGACATCCGCCACAGATACGCAGTATTTT; J gene: TRBJ2-3; clone size: -; D gene: -; V gene: TRBV7-2
CDR3 protein: CAISESAAGNQPQHF; CDR3 DNA: TGTGCCATCAGTGAGTCTGCGGCAGGGAATCAGCCCCAGCATTTT; J gene: TRBJ1-5; clone size: -; D gene: -; V gene: TRBV10-3
CDR3 protein: CSARGMVEQFF; CDR3 DNA: TGCAGTGCTAGAGGGATGGTCGAGCAGTTCTTC; J gene: TRBJ2-1; clone size: -; D gene: -; V gene: TRBV20-1
CDR3 protein: CASSSNLRVSEQFF; CDR3 DNA: TGTGCCAGCAGTTCTAACCTTAGGGTGTCTGAGCAGTTCTTC; J gene: TRBJ2-1; clone size: many; D gene: -; V gene: TRBV12-3/TRBV12-4
CDR3 protein: CASSSRTSGASFQYF; CDR3 DNA: TGTGCCAGCAGTTCTCGGACTAGCGGGGCATCTTTTCAGTACTTC; J gene: TRBJ2-7; clone size: few; D gene: TRBD2; V gene: TRBV6-5
CDR3 protein: CSATPRNEQFF; CDR3 DNA: TGCAGTGCTACCCCTCGCAATGAGCAGTTCTTC; J gene: TRBJ2-1; clone size: -; D gene: -; V gene: TRBV20-1
CDR3 protein: CASSALGADTQYF; CDR3 DNA: TGTGCCAGCAGCGCCCTGGGGGCAGATACGCAGTATTTT; J gene: TRBJ2-3; clone size: -; D gene: -; V gene: TRBV9
CDR3 protein: CASSLGTSGPPGELFF; CDR3 DNA: TGTGCCAGCAGCTTGGGGACTAGCGGGCCGCCCGGGGAGCTGTTTTTT; J gene: TRBJ2-2; clone size: -; D gene: TRBD2; V gene: TRBV5-6
CDR3 protein: CAWRSGWVQFF; CDR3 DNA: TGTGCCTGGAGAAGTGGGTGGGTGCAGTTCTTC; J gene: TRBJ2-1; clone size: -; D gene: -; V gene: TRBV30